The clone carrying this TCR beta chain was seen many times. Its cognate antigen is unknown. This specimen belongs to a study of identical twins. General observations from the study: The study drew conclusions from cross-sectional statistical analysis, not from following the same donors. Models underestimated TCR alpha sharing (out-of-frame) in monozygotic twins.

TCRdb analysed the 5' RACE reads with MiXCR anew, one entry per CDR3 protein. In the table there are hundreds of thousands of distinct CDR3 sequences, around 6.1% of which are singletons. The V gene end was trimmed by 4 bases and the J gene end by 0 bases; junction bases not matched to a gene: 5. Germline CDR1 is LGHNA and CDR2 is YNFKEQ. The CDR3 is 16 amino acids. The chain employs TRBV4-2 and TRBJ2-2; TRBD1 matches 7 bases. The clonotype comes from a man aged 18 to 30 in good health. The sequenced sample was naive T cells sorted from blood. The CDR3 reads CASSPDRLANTGELFF. CDR3 nucleotide sequence: TGTGCCAGCAGCCCGGACAGGCTCGCGAACACCGGGGAGCTGTTTTTT.